This T cell receptor (beta chain) comes out of a study of blood T cell repertoires in COVID-19 (dated by TCRdb to the early 2020s). Notes on the research overall: Samples covering the acute and convalescent phases of COVID-19 were provided by collaborators in the United States, Italy and Spain. Where available, HLA class I and class II types were obtained from metadata supplied by the sample provider rather than from assay-based typing. Deeply sampled blood TCRbeta repertoires from subjects exposed to, actively infected with, or recovered from COVID-19 were included in the dataset. Sample metadata almost always included a de-identified subject ID, COVID-19 status, age in years and sex. The material from the prospective study consisted of cDNA or gDNA derived from T cells, B-cell-depleted T cells, or PBMCs. The repertoires were made available in a free public database intended to serve as a resource for research on the immune response to SARS-CoV-2. The samples were drawn from the first 160 participants of the ongoing ImmuneRACE study and from about 1,200 subjects provided by 6 global collaborators.

This clone has a single count. The antigen it recognizes is unknown. Base qualities are not at hand, and no much larger clone is one base apart. Including cysteine and phenylalanine, the CDR3 has 16 amino acids. The retained sequence is limited to the CDR3, 48 bases, with the frame set at the first base. V is clipped by 4 bases and J by 5 bases, and the sequence between their germline boundaries is 18 bases long. CDR1 and CDR2, per the germline V gene, are SGHRS and YFSETQ. The paper's findings and limits, for the study overall: Clinical and demographic metadata were provided uncurated, with the amount varying by source and participant.

Participants in the prospective study were enrolled through a virtual design, were aged roughly 18 to 90 years, and lived in roughly 25 United States geographic areas. In the prospective study, cohorts were assigned on the basis of participant-reported clinical history obtained from a screening survey and a study questionnaire. Exposed participants had been in contact with someone with a PCR-confirmed or clinician-diagnosed COVID-19 case within 2 weeks of study entry. In the prospective study, whole blood, serum and a nasopharyngeal or oropharyngeal swab were collected from each participant by mobile phlebotomists. Over a roughly 2-month period, participants in the prospective study had the option of providing additional blood draws and questionnaires. Before DNA extraction, blood samples from the prospective study were shipped at room temperature or frozen. TCRbeta CDR3 regions were amplified from genomic DNA by means of the immunoSEQ Assay, a bias-controlled multiplex PCR. As for how the authors treated the data: Within the assay, amplification of reference gene primers was used to estimate how many nucleated cells each sample contained. To quantify the absolute abundance of each unique TCRbeta CDR3 rearrangement, sequence reads were collapsed and filtered. For each sample, productive Simpson clonality was calculated as the square root of Simpson's diversity index over productive rearrangements. TCRdb's version of the immuneACCESS table is confined to in-frame rearrangements and falls short of the full clone set. An unresolved V gene accounts for under half of the shortfall where checked; the remainder is of unknown origin. V and J calls plus clone size are reproduced from that table; the DNA served to infer D and trimming. Here the sample has 270,000 or so clones; roughly 84% occur a single time. The ten largest clones take up under 8% of the sample.

This receptor was identified in a woman aged 50 to 65 who had been exposed to COVID-19. Input material: PBMCs or T cells enriched from blood (not recorded which). The rearrangement combines TRBV5-1 with TRBJ1-4; the D gene is not confidently resolved. The DNA sequence reads TGCGCCAGCAGCCGGGTCCCTCTCGGAACGAATGAAAAACTGTTTTTT. This sequence encodes CASSRVPLGTNEKLFF.